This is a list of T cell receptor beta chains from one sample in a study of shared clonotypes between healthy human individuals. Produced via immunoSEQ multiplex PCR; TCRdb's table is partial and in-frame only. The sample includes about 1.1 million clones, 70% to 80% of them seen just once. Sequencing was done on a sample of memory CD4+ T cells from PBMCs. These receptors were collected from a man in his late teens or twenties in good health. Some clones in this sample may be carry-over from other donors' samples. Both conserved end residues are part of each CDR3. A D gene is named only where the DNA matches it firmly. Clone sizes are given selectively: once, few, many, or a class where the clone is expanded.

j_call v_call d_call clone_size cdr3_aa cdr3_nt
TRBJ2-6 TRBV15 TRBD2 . CATSRGLAGGSGANVLTF TGTGCCACCAGCAGAGGCCTAGCGGGAGGGTCTGGGGCCAACGTCCTGACTTTC
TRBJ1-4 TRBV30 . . CAWSVTGQRGWANEKLFF TGTGCCTGGAGTGTAACAGGACAACGGGGATGGGCTAATGAAAAACTGTTTTTT
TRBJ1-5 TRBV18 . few CASSPPLGVGQPQHF TGTGCCAGCTCACCACCCCTGGGGGTAGGTCAGCCCCAGCATTTT
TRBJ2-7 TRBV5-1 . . CASSTVPGYEQYF TGCGCCAGCAGCACGGTCCCAGGGTACGAGCAGTACTTC
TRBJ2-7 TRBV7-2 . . CASSLTLSSYEQYF TGTGCCAGCAGCTTGACCCTGAGCTCCTACGAGCAGTACTTC
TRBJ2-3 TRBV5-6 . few CASSLYITWGTDTQYF TGTGCCAGCAGCCTCTACATAACCTGGGGCACAGATACGCAGTATTTT
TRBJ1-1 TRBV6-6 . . CASSFWGRRNTEAFF TGTGCCAGCAGTTTTTGGGGGCGGAGGAACACTGAAGCTTTCTTT
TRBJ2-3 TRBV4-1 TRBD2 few CASSHLGRERGTDTQYF TGCGCCAGCAGCCATTTAGGGAGGGAGCGGGGCACAGATACGCAGTATTTT
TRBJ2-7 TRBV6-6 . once CASSSLIVGYEQYF TGTGCCAGCAGTTCCCTAATAGTGGGCTACGAGCAGTACTTC
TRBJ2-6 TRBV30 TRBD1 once CAIDRGAGANVLTF TGTGCCATTGACAGGGGCGCTGGGGCCAACGTCCTGACTTTC
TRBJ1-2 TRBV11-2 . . CASSLDLPESNYGYTF TGTGCCAGCAGCTTAGATTTGCCTGAGTCCAACTATGGCTACACCTTC
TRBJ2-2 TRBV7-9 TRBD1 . CASSLSQARQGSTGELFF TGTGCCAGCAGCTTATCCCAAGCCCGACAGGGCTCCACCGGGGAGCTGTTTTTT
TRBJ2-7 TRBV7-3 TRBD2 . CASSLGTSGSYEQYF TGTGCCAGCAGCCTCGGGACTAGCGGGTCCTACGAGCAGTACTTC
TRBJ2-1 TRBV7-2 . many CASSLGRSYNEQFF TGTGCCAGCAGCTTGGGGCGGTCATACAATGAGCAGTTCTTC
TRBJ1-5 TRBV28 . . CASSLFHGTGQGAQHF TGTGCCAGCAGTTTATTTCACGGGACCGGGCAAGGGGCCCAGCATTTT
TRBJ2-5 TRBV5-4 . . CASSFRLGETQYF TGTGCCAGCAGCTTTAGGCTTGGGGAGACCCAGTACTTC
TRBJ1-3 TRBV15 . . CATSRGGGDSGNTIYF TGTGCCACCAGCAGAGGTGGGGGGGATAGTGGAAACACCATATATTTT
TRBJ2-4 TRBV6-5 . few CASTPSAKNIQYF TGTGCCAGCACACCTTCGGCCAAAAACATTCAGTACTTC
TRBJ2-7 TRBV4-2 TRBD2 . CASSQHPGTSGSYEQYF TGTGCCAGCAGCCAACACCCCGGGACTAGTGGATCCTACGAGCAGTACTTC
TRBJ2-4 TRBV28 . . CASSWGGGIAKNIQYF TGTGCCAGCAGTTGGGGAGGGGGGATAGCCAAAAACATTCAGTACTTC
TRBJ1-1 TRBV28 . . CASRWAGPHVTEAFF TGTGCCAGCAGATGGGCCGGGCCTCACGTAACTGAAGCTTTCTTT
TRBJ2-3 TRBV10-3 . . CAISARLNTDTQYF TGTGCCATCAGTGCCCGGCTAAACACAGATACGCAGTATTTT
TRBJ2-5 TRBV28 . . CASSALGGRETQYF TGTGCCAGCAGTGCCCTAGGGGGGCGGGAGACCCAGTACTTC
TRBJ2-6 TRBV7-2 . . CASSLQGPNSGANVLTF TGTGCCAGCAGCTTACAGGGGCCAAACTCTGGGGCCAACGTCCTGACTTTC
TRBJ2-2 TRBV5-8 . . CASSLVGTGTGELFF TGTGCCAGCAGCTTGGTCGGTACTGGCACCGGGGAGCTGTTTTTT
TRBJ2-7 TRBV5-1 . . CASSLGGRVGYEQYF TGCGCCAGCAGCTTGGGTGGCAGGGTCGGCTACGAGCAGTACTTC
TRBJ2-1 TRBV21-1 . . CASPRYPSSYNEQFF TGTGCCAGCCCTCGCTACCCGAGCTCCTACAATGAGCAGTTCTTC
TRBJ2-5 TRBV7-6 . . CASNPGSRAKGETQYF TGTGCCAGCAACCCCGGGTCGAGGGCTAAGGGGGAGACCCAGTACTTC
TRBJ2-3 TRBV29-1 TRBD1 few CSVEGGGRGTDTQYF TGCAGCGTTGAAGGAGGGGGCAGGGGGACAGATACGCAGTATTTT
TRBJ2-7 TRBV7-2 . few CASSRAYEQYF TGTGCCAGCAGCCGTGCCTACGAGCAGTACTTC
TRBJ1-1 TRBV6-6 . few CASRRLDRTTEAFF TGTGCCAGCAGAAGACTTGACAGGACTACCGAAGCTTTCTTT
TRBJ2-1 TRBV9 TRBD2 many CASSPAPRGEQFF TGTGCCAGCAGCCCAGCACCGCGGGGGGAACAGTTCTTC
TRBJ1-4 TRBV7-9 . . CASSLGRGPNEKLFF TGTGCCAGCAGCTTAGGTCGGGGGCCTAATGAAAAACTGTTTTTT
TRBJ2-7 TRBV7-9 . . CASSLDGGGEQYF TGTGCCAGCAGCTTAGACGGAGGGGGCGAGCAGTACTTC
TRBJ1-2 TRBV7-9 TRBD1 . CASSVNRGYGYTF TGTGCCAGCAGCGTAAACAGGGGCTATGGCTACACCTTC
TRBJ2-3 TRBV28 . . CASSLFSSTDTQYF TGTGCCAGCAGTTTATTCTCCAGCACAGATACGCAGTATTTT
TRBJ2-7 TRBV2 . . CAGGRTESGEQYF TGTGCCGGGGGGCGGACAGAAAGCGGGGAGCAGTACTTC
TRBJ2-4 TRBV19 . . CASSVTKIPHVAKNIQYF TGTGCCAGTAGCGTGACCAAAATCCCACACGTAGCCAAAAACATTCAGTACTTC
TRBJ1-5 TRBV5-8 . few CASSLGGRPGLLNQPQHF TGTGCCAGCAGCTTGGGGGGGCGCCCGGGTCTGTTGAATCAGCCCCAGCATTTT
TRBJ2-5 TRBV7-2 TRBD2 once CASSSRLAGPQETQYF TGTGCCAGCAGCTCCCGACTAGCGGGACCCCAAGAGACCCAGTACTTC
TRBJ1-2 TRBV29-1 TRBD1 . CSVSGTGANYGYTF TGCAGCGTTTCCGGGACAGGGGCTAACTATGGCTACACCTTC
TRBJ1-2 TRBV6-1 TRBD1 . CASSMGQALGGYTF TGTGCCAGCAGCATGGGACAGGCCCTCGGTGGCTACACCTTC
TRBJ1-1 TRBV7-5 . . CVRSSWDSLNTEAFF TGTGTCAGAAGCTCATGGGACAGCCTGAACACTGAAGCTTTCTTT
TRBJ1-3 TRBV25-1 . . CASSAGNTIYF TGTGCCAGCAGTGCGGGAAACACCATATATTTT
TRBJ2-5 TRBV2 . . CASRVEAGTETQYF TGTGCCAGCAGGGTGGAAGCAGGGACAGAGACCCAGTACTTC
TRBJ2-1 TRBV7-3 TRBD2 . CASARLAGVEGYNEQFF TGTGCCAGCGCGAGACTAGCGGGAGTTGAAGGCTACAATGAGCAGTTCTTC
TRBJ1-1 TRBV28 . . CASSFIGRRIMNTEAFF TGTGCCAGCAGTTTCATTGGACGCAGAATCATGAACACTGAAGCTTTCTTT
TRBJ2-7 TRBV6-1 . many CASSEGGGRGYEQYF TGTGCCAGCAGTGAAGGTGGAGGGAGAGGCTACGAGCAGTACTTC
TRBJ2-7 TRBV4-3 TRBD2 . CASSQAPGGLYEQYF TGCGCCAGCAGCCAAGCTCCGGGGGGGCTATACGAGCAGTACTTC
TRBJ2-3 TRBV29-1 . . CSFRGGTDTQYF TGCAGCTTCCGTGGGGGGACAGATACGCAGTATTTT
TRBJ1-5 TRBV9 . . CASSPDMNQPQHF TGTGCCAGCAGCCCCGACATGAATCAGCCCCAGCATTTT
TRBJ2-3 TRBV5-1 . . CASSLGAGTDTQYF TGCGCCAGCAGCTTGGGGGCCGGAACAGATACGCAGTATTTT